This T cell receptor (beta chain) was identified during a study of cytomegalovirus exposure and HLA in healthy donors. The PCR made use of 60 Vbeta and 13 Jbeta primers. The repertoire was sequenced with immunoSEQ multiplex PCR; TCRdb's copy has only in-frame clones and lacks some. Among around 120,000 clones listed, roughly 80% were seen once. The study, taken as a whole, reports: It was assumed in the presence/absence analyses that sequencing depth was roughly uniform across donors. It was reported in a later analysis that an Asian-associated ancestry cluster showed fewer N-insertions than the approximately 700-donor mean.

V was trimmed by 0 bases and J by 0 bases, leaving 9 bases between them. CDR1 and CDR2 from the germline V gene are MGHRA and YSYEKL. The CDR3 covers 16 residues. A note on this clone: What it recognizes is unknown.

The sequenced sample consisted of PBMCs. The V call is TRBV4-1, the J call TRBJ1-5; D is unclear. The sequence derives from a man in his sixties in good health and CMV-seropositive. CDR3 in DNA: TGCGCCAGCAGCCAAGATCGAGGCTTTAGCAATCAGCCCCAGCATTTT. Translating it yields CASSQDRGFSNQPQHF.